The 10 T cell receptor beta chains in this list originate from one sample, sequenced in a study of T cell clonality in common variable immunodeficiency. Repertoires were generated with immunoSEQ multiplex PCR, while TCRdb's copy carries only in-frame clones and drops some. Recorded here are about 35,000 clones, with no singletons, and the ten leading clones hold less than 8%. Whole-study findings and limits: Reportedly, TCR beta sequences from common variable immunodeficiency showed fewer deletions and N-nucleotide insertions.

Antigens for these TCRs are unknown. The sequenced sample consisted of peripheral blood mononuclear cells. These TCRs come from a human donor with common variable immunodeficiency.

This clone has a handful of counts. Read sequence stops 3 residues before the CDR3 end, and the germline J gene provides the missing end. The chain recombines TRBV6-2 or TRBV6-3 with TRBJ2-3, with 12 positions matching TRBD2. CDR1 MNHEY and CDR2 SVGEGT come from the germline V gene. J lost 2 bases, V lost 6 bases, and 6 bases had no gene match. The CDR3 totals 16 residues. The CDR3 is CASSRLAGAHTDTQYF. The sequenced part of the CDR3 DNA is TGTGCCAGCAGCAGACTAGCGGGGGCCCACACAGATACG.

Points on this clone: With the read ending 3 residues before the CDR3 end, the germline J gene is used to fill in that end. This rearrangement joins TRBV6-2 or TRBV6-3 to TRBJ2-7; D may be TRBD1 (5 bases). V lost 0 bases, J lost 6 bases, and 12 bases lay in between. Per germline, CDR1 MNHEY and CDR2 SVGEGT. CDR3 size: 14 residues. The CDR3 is CASSYSLQGGEQYF. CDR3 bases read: TGTGCCAGCAGTTACTCGTTGCAGGGTGGCGAG.

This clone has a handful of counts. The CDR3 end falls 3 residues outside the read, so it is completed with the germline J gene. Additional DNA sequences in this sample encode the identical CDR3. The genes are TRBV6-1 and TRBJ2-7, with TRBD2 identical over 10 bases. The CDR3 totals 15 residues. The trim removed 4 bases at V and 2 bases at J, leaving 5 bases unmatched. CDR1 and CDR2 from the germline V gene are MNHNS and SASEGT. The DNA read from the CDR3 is TGTGCCAGCAGTGTGCAAGCGGGGGGGACCTACGAG. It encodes CASSVQAGGTYE. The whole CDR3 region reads CASSVQAGGTYEQYF.

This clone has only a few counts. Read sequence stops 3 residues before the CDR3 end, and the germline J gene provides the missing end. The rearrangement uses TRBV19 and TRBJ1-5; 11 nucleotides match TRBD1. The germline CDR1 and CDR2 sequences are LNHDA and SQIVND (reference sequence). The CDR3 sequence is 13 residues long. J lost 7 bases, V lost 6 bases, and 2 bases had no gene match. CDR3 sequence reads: CASSGTGGQPQHF. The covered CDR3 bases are TGTGCCAGTAGCGGGACAGGGGGGCAGCCC.

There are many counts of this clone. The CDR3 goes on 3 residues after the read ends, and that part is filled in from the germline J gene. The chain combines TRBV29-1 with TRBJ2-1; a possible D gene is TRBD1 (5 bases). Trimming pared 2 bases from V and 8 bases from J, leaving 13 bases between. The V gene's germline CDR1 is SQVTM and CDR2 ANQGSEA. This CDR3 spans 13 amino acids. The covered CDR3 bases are TGCAGCGTTGAACAGGGAAATCAATATGAG. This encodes CSVEQGNQYE. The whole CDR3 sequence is CSVEQGNQYEQFF.

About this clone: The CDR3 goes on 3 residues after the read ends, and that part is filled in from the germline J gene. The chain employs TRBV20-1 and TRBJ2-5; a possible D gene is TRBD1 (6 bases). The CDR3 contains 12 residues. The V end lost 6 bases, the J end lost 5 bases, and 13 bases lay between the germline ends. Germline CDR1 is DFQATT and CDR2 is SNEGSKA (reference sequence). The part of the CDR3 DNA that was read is TGCAGTGCGTACAGGGTCAGGGAGACC. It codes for CSAYRVRET. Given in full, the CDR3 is CSAYRVRETQYF.

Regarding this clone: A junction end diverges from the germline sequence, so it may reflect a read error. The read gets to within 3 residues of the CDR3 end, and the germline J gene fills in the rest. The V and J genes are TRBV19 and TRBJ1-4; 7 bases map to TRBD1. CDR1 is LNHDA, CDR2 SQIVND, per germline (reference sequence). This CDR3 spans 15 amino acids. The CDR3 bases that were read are TGTGCCAGTAGTACGGGGACAGCAACTAAGGAAAAA. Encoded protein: CASSTGTATKEK. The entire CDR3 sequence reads CASSTGTATKEKLFF.

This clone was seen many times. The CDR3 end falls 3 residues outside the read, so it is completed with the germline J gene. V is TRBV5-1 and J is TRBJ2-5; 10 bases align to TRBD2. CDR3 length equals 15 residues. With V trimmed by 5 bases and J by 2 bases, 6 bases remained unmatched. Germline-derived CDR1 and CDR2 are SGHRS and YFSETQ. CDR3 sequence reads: CASRKSGGGQETQYF. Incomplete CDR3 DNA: TGCGCCAGCAGGAAGAGCGGGGGGGGACAAGAGACC.

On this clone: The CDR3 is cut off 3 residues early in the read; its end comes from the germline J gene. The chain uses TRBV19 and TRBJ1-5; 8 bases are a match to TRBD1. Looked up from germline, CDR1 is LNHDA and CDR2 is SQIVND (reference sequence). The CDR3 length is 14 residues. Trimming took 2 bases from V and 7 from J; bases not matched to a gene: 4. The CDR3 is CASSIRTGKQPQHF. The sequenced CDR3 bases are TGTGCCAGTAGTATAAGGACAGGGAAGCAGCCC.

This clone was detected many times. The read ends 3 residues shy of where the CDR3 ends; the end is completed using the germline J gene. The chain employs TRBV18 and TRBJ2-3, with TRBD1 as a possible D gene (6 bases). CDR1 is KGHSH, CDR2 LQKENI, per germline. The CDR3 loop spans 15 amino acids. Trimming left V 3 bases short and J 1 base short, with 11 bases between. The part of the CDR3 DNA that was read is TGTGCCAGCTCACCTGCGGACAGTGGCACAGATACG. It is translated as CASSPADSGTDT. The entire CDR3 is CASSPADSGTDTQYF.